The 19 T cell receptor beta chains in this list originate from one sample, sequenced in a study of cytomegalovirus exposure and HLA in healthy donors (dated by TCRdb to about 2017). Library prep was done by the immunoSEQ multiplex PCR assay. For the multiplex PCR, a mixture combining 60 forward primers for TCR Vbeta segments and 13 reverse primers for TCR Jbeta segments was used. Entries here come from immuneACCESS through TCRdb and include only in-frame sequences with V and J called. Some clones fail to appear in such tables; in the studies checked, an unresolved V gene covers under half of the shortfall, and the cause of the remainder is unknown. The data table for this sample lists some 150,000 clones. The biggest ten clones account for about 0.8% of the sample. Sequenced material: PBMCs. All receptors come from a woman younger than 30 in good health and CMV-seropositive.

Points on this clone: At one of its ends the junction is not consistent with the germline gene, which may arise from a read error. The CDR3 spells CASSLDHGANSPLHF. The CDR3 DNA is TGTGCTAGCAGCTTAGACCATGGGGCTAATTCACCCCTCCACTTT. The chain couples TRBV7-7 to TRBJ1-6; perhaps TRBD1 as D (5 bases). CDR3 length: 15 amino acids. In germline, CDR1 is SSHAT, CDR2 FNYEAQ (reference sequence).

This chain links TRBV5-1 with TRBJ2-7; D is possibly TRBD2 (5 bases). The CDR3 has 16 amino acids. V lost 4 bases to trimming and J lost 3 bases, with 20 bases between them. From germline, CDR1 is SGHRS and CDR2 YFSETQ. The CDR3 spells CASSPVNVGDFYEQYF. In DNA, the CDR3 is TGCGCCAGCAGCCCCGTTAATGTGGGAGATTTCTACGAGCAGTACTTC.

V is TRBV7-2 and J is TRBJ1-4; TRBD1 aligns across 9 bases. J was trimmed by 6 bases and V by 5 bases; bases with no gene match: 10. The CDR3 loop spans 16 amino acids. Germline V CDR1 and CDR2: SGHTA, FQGNSA. The CDR3 region is CASSQRIGQGHEKLFF. DNA for the CDR3: TGTGCCAGCAGCCAAAGGATCGGACAGGGGCATGAAAAACTGTTTTTT.

The chain recombines TRBV15 with TRBJ1-1, with unresolved D. The germline V and J ends were trimmed by 3 bases and 2 bases, with 10 bases remaining between them. This CDR3 spans 14 amino acids. Germline CDR1 reads LNHNV; CDR2 reads YYDKDF (reference sequence). DNA for the CDR3: TGTGCCACCAGCAGGGAGAGCCTTAACACTGAAGCTTTCTTT. Translating it yields CATSRESLNTEAFF.

V usage is TRBV6-5 and J usage is TRBJ1-2; the match to TRBD1 covers 8 bases. Unmatched junction bases numbered 10, after V lost 4 bases and J lost 3 bases. Germline CDR1 is MNHEY and CDR2 is SVGAGI. The CDR3 length is 16 residues. CDR3: CASSSLHLDRDYGYTF. The CDR3 DNA follows: TGTGCCAGCAGTTCACTCCACCTGGACAGGGACTATGGCTACACCTTC.

For the CDR3, the DNA is TGTGCCAGCAGCCCAGAGACAAATGGGGGGGGAGCTTTCTTT. The encoded protein is CASSPETNGGGAFF. The chain links TRBV9 to TRBJ1-1; D may be TRBD1 (5 bases). V lost 4 bases to trimming and J lost 10 bases, with 20 bases between them. The CDR3 consists of 14 residues. Germline assignment: CDR1 SGDLS and CDR2 YYNGEE.

The chain carries TRBV4-2 and TRBJ2-3; D is perhaps TRBD2 (5 bases). This CDR3 spans 14 amino acids. Between the trimmed V and J ends, which lost 0 bases and 7 bases, there was a span of 11 bases. Germline CDR1 is LGHNA and CDR2 is YNFKEQ. The CDR3 reads CASSQEGGLYTQYF. The CDR3 DNA is TGTGCCAGCAGCCAAGAAGGCGGGTTGTATACGCAGTATTTT.

J is TRBJ1-2 and V is TRBV15; no firm D call. The CDR3 is made up of 15 amino acids. The germline V gene encodes CDR1 LNHNV and CDR2 YYDKDF (reference sequence). Trimming removed 5 bases at V and 6 bases at J, with 19 bases between. CDR3 coding DNA: TGTGCCACCAGCTGGGAGAGAGTTCCGATCGATGGCTACACCTTC. Protein product: CATSWERVPIDGYTF.

V gene TRBV2 combines with J gene TRBJ2-3, with D unresolved. This CDR3 comprises 15 residues. Trimming took 5 bases from V and 0 from J, leaving 12 bases between them. CDR1 and CDR2 from the germline V gene are SNHLY and FYNNEI. This CDR3 reads CASSPYPTSTDTQYF. The CDR3 bases are TGTGCCAGCAGTCCCTACCCTACTAGCACAGATACGCAGTATTTT. Together with reference TRBV2 and TRBJ2-3, the CDR3 gives the full variable domain: EPEVTQTPSHQVTQMGQEVILRCVPISNHLYFYWYRQILGQKVEFLVSFYNNEISEKSEIFDDQFSVERPDGSNFTLKIRSTKLEDSAMYFCASSPYPTSTDTQYFGPGTRLTVL.

This rearrangement joins TRBV7-2 to TRBJ1-5; TRBD1 agrees at 7 bases. Germline assignment: CDR1 SGHTA and CDR2 FQGNSA. The junction had 5 bases not matched to a gene; V was cut back by 6 bases and J by 3 bases. The CDR3 consists of 14 residues. DNA for the CDR3: TGTGCCAGCAGACTAGGACAGGCCAATCAGCCCCAGCATTTT. Translation gives CASRLGQANQPQHF.

V and J are TRBV4-1 and TRBJ2-6; 8 positions match TRBD1. The length of the CDR3 is 16 residues. Germline V gene data show CDR1 as MGHRA and CDR2 as YSYEKL. V shed 5 bases and J 4 bases; nucleotides not matched to a gene: 7. CDR3 nucleotide sequence: TGCGCCAGCAGCGCCGAGGACAGGGCCGGGGCCAACGTCCTGACTTTC. This encodes CASSAEDRAGANVLTF.

The V gene is TRBV11-2, the J gene TRBJ1-1, with a tentative D call TRBD1 (6 bases). The germline CDR1 and CDR2 sequences are SGHAT and FQNNGV. Trimming left V 6 bases short and J 4 bases short, with 21 bases between. This CDR3 is built from 16 residues. Written as DNA, the CDR3 is TGTGCCAGCAGAATAGGGGGGGGCAGGTTGAGCACTGAAGCTTTCTTT. This codes for CASRIGGGRLSTEAFF.

To note about this clone: Other DNA sequences of this sample code for an identical CDR3. J is TRBJ2-7 and V is TRBV4-1; 7 bases line up with TRBD2. Germline-derived CDR1 and CDR2 are MGHRA and YSYEKL. The CDR3 has 14 amino acids. Trimming at V came to 0 bases and at J to 3 bases, leaving 2 bases not matched to a gene. CDR3 sequence (DNA): TGCGCCAGCAGCCAAGACGGGGGGAGCTACGAGCAGTACTTC. The encoded protein is CASSQDGGSYEQYF.

V usage is TRBV18 and J usage is TRBJ1-6, with D unclear. CDR3 length equals 14 residues. Germline V lookup: CDR1 KGHSH, CDR2 LQKENI. The V end lost 4 bases, the J end lost 5 bases, and 9 bases lay between the germline ends. CDR3 sequence: CASSQVSDNSPLHF. The CDR3 DNA reads as TGTGCCAGCTCACAAGTTTCAGATAATTCACCCCTCCACTTT.

CDR3 loop: CASSLAIGANYGYTF. The CDR3 DNA sequence: TGTGCCAGCAGCTTAGCGATCGGAGCTAACTATGGCTACACCTTC. The chain joins TRBV7-2 to TRBJ1-2; the D is unclear. Trimming took off 0 bases at V and 0 bases at J, with 8 bases between the two ends. This CDR3 is 15 amino acids long. Germline lookup yields CDR1 SGHTA and CDR2 FQGNSA.

This chain joins TRBV27 and TRBJ2-7; 7 bases map to TRBD2. Germline V gene lookup returns CDR1 MNHEY and CDR2 SMNVEV (reference sequence). V lost 3 bases and J lost 1; bases outside the gene matches: 12. The CDR3 is made up of 17 amino acids. The CDR3 bases are TGTGCCAGCAGTTTTATTTTAGGGGAGGGCCTGTCCTACGAGCAGTACTTC. Its protein is CASSFILGEGLSYEQYF.

The gene calls are TRBV2 and TRBJ1-1; TRBD1 might be the D (5 bases). The V gene lost 6 bases and the J gene lost 5 bases, with 16 bases spanning the gap. Germline CDR1 SNHLY, CDR2 FYNNEI. The CDR3 covers 14 residues. The chain's CDR3 is CASSWHEGETEAFF. DNA for the CDR3: TGTGCCAGCAGCTGGCATGAAGGGGAAACTGAAGCTTTCTTT.

V gene TRBV5-5 combines with J gene TRBJ2-7; D remains unclear. CDR3 size: 12 residues. CDR1 SGHKS and CDR2 YYEKEE come from the germline V gene (reference sequence). V lost 4 bases and J lost 5, with 10 bases in between. The CDR3 reads CASSTRVNEQYF. The CDR3 region has the DNA TGTGCCAGCAGCACTCGGGTCAACGAGCAGTACTTC.

The V call is TRBV19, the J call TRBJ1-5; D is perhaps TRBD1 (6 bases). CDR1 is LNHDA and CDR2 is SQIVND in the germline V gene (reference sequence). Trimming removed 5 bases from V and 2 bases from J, with 16 bases in between. This CDR3 region has 16 residues. In DNA form, the CDR3 reads TGTGCCAGTAGTCTGCGGGCAGGGGATGGCAATCAGCCCCAGCATTTT. It is translated as CASSLRAGDGNQPQHF.